Below are 20 T cell receptor beta chains sequenced from a single sample in a study of blood T cell repertoires in COVID-19. Profiled with immunoSEQ multiplex PCR; TCRdb holds only in-frame clones, not every one. The repertoire consists of roughly 250,000 clones, with about 80% occurring once and the leading ten covering about 1.9%. The sequenced material came from peripheral blood. The receptor source for this set is a woman of 80 years or more with acute or convalescent COVID-19.

Turning to this clone: Other nucleotide sequences from this sample produce the same CDR3. The chain uses TRBV19 and TRBJ2-7, with D possibly TRBD1 on 6 matching bases. Per germline, CDR1 LNHDA and CDR2 SQIVND (reference sequence). Deletions cut 5 bases from V and 1 base from J, with 9 bases between. The CDR3 totals 13 residues. The CDR3 loop is CASSRQGSYEQYF. Here the CDR3 DNA reads TGTGCCAGTAGTCGCCAGGGGTCCTACGAGCAGTACTTC.

This clone was detected a few times. The genes are TRBV19 and TRBJ1-5, with a weak D call TRBD1 (5 bases). The germline CDR1 and CDR2 sequences are LNHDA and SQIVND (reference sequence). This CDR3 spans 17 amino acids. V was shortened by 0 bases and J by 3 bases, with 15 bases between the two germline ends. This CDR3 reads CASSIDRARAVNQPQHF. The CDR3 DNA sequence: TGTGCCAGTAGTATAGATCGGGCCAGGGCCGTCAATCAGCCCCAGCATTTT. The complete variable domain, with remaining parts taken from reference TRBV19 and TRBJ1-5, reads DGGITQSPKYLFRKEGQNVTLSCEQNLNHDAMYWYRQDPGQGLRLIYYSQIVNDFQKGDIAEGYSVSREKKESFPLTVTSAQKNPTAFYLCASSIDRARAVNQPQHFGDGTRLSIL.

The rearrangement links TRBV27 to TRBJ1-1; TRBD1 is a possible D gene (5 bases). The CDR3 is 14 residues long. The V end was cut by 5 bases, the J end by 12 bases, with 22 bases between. Germline CDR1 is MNHEY and CDR2 is SMNVEV (reference sequence). The DNA of the CDR3 is TGTGCCAGCAGTCCGGCTCAGGGCGGGAGAAAATCTTTCTTT. This gives the protein CASSPAQGGRKSFF.

The V gene is TRBV7-3, the J gene TRBJ2-1; 9 bases are a match to TRBD2. In germline, CDR1 is SGHTA, CDR2 FQGTGA. CDR3 size: 19 residues. Trimming at V came to 5 bases and at J to 5 bases, leaving 19 bases not matched to a gene. CDR3: CASSPTIYALAGGHNEQFF. DNA of the CDR3: TGTGCCAGCAGCCCTACTATATATGCTTTGGCGGGGGGGCACAATGAGCAGTTCTTC.

This chain uses TRBV21-1 with TRBJ2-5; TRBD2 is the table's D call, not checked against the DNA. TRBV21-1 is marked as a pseudogene. The CDR3 spans 15 residues. CDR3 protein: CARISGTAYQETQYF. CDR3 DNA: TGTGCCAGAATCAGCGGAACAGCATACCAAGAGACCCAGTACTTC.

J is TRBJ1-5 and V is TRBV4-2; 7 nucleotides agree with TRBD1. J was trimmed by 3 bases and V by 0 bases; bases with no gene match: 5. From germline, CDR1 is LGHNA and CDR2 YNFKEQ. This CDR3 is built from 16 residues. The CDR3 DNA is TGTGCCAGCAGCCAAGATCTAGGGACAGACAATCAGCCCCAGCATTTT. Protein: CASSQDLGTDNQPQHF.

This chain joins TRBV6-5 and TRBJ2-5; possibly TRBD2 for D (6 bases). This CDR3 is 15 amino acids long. Germline CDR1 reads MNHEY; CDR2 reads SVGAGI. Trimming took 2 bases from V and 4 from J, leaving 14 bases between them. The CDR3: CASSYHLGGGETQYF. DNA for the CDR3: TGTGCCAGCAGTTACCACTTGGGGGGTGGAGAGACCCAGTACTTC.

The rearrangement links TRBV18 to TRBJ2-1; 7 bases are shared with TRBD1. The CDR3 is 15 amino acids. With V trimmed by 5 bases and J by 2 bases, 6 bases remained unmatched. The germline V gene has CDR1 KGHSH and CDR2 LQKENI. CDR3 DNA sequence: TGTGCCAGCTCAGCCCAGGGGACAGCCTACAATGAGCAGTTCTTC. Translating gives CASSAQGTAYNEQFF.

The CDR3 loop is CATSREAGGETQYF. In nucleotides, the CDR3 is TGTGCCACCAGCAGAGAGGCAGGTGGAGAGACCCAGTACTTC. The genes are TRBV15 and TRBJ2-5; the D is unclear. From germline, CDR1 is LNHNV and CDR2 YYDKDF (reference sequence). V was pared by 0 bases and J by 4 bases, with 9 bases between. This CDR3 region has 14 residues.

The rearrangement uses TRBV5-4 and TRBJ2-1; 8 bases are a match to TRBD2. This CDR3 has 19 residues. CDR1 is SGHNT, CDR2 YYREEE, per germline (reference sequence). V shed 4 bases, J shed 4 bases, and the junction held 19 bases outside the gene matches. The CDR3 is CASSETPPGGQGEYNEQFF. In DNA, the CDR3 is TGTGCCAGCAGCGAAACCCCGCCGGGAGGGCAAGGGGAATACAATGAGCAGTTCTTC.

The genes are TRBV5-1 and TRBJ2-2; D is perhaps TRBD2 (5 bases). Germline V CDR1 and CDR2: SGHRS, YFSETQ. Trimming pared 1 base from V and 8 bases from J, leaving 15 bases between. The CDR3 extends over 15 amino acids. This chain's CDR3 is CASSLMGSERGELFF. The CDR3 DNA sequence: TGCGCCAGCAGCTTGATGGGTTCGGAGCGGGGGGAGCTGTTTTTT.

This clone was seen only a few times. V gene TRBV5-5 combines with J gene TRBJ1-5; D uncertain. The CDR3 totals 16 residues. In germline, CDR1 is SGHKS, CDR2 YYEKEE (reference sequence). Trimming removed 1 base at V and 3 bases at J, with 14 bases between. DNA for the CDR3: TGTGCCAGCAGCTTGACGATCGGGTCTCCCAATCAGCCCCAGCATTTT. Amino acids: CASSLTIGSPNQPQHF.

Written as DNA, the CDR3 is TGTGCCAGCAGGGTACAGGGGCGCGGGACTGAAGCTTTCTTT. It codes for CASRVQGRGTEAFF. The rearrangement uses TRBV7-9 and TRBJ1-1; 7 nucleotides match TRBD1. The V segment lost 6 bases and the J segment 5 bases; nucleotides outside the gene matches: 9. Germline CDR1 is SEHNR and CDR2 is FQNEAQ (reference sequence). This CDR3 is built from 14 residues. The complete variable domain, with remaining parts taken from reference TRBV7-9 and TRBJ1-1, reads DTGVSQNPRHKITKRGQNVTFRCDPISEHNRLYWYRQTLGQGPEFLTYFQNEAQLEKSRLLSDRFSAERPKGSFSTLEIQRTEQGDSAMYLCASRVQGRGTEAFFGQGTRLTVV.

The J gene is TRBJ2-1, the V gene TRBV28; 12 bases line up with TRBD2. Germline CDR1 and CDR2: MDHEN and SYDVKM. This CDR3 has 14 residues. V lost 9 bases, J lost 8 bases, and 8 bases stayed unmatched. The CDR3 DNA reads as TGTGCCAGTAAGACTAGCGGGAGCTCCCATGAGCAGTTCTTC. It is translated as CASKTSGSSHEQFF.

The chain combines TRBV5-1 with TRBJ1-2, with a tentative D call TRBD1 (5 bases). The CDR3 is made up of 14 amino acids. Germline-derived CDR1 and CDR2 are SGHRS and YFSETQ. V was cut by 6 bases and J by 3 bases, with 15 bases left in between. The CDR3 is CASTSGLLHYGYTF. The CDR3 DNA sequence: TGCGCCAGCACCTCGGGACTCTTACACTATGGCTACACCTTC.

The CDR3 nucleotides are TGTGCCAGCAGCTTAACAGGACAGAACACCGGGGAGCTGTTTTTT. It translates to CASSLTGQNTGELFF. The V gene is TRBV7-3, the J gene TRBJ2-2, with D maybe TRBD1 (5 bases). Trimming cost V 0 bases and J 1 base, with 6 bases left between them. Germline assignment: CDR1 SGHTA and CDR2 FQGTGA. CDR3 length: 15 residues. The full variable domain, with the rest looked up from reference TRBV7-3 and TRBJ2-2, is GAGVSQTPSNKVTEKGKYVELRCDPISGHTALYWYRQSLGQGPEFLIYFQGTGAADDSGLPNDRFFAVRPEGSVSTLKIQRTERGDSAVYLCASSLTGQNTGELFFGEGSRLTVL.

The rearrangement joins TRBV3-1 (or the pseudogene TRBV3-2) to TRBJ2-5; TRBD2 matches 8 bases. CDR3 length: 15 amino acids. The trim removed 4 bases at V and 5 bases at J, leaving 9 bases unmatched. Germline CDR1 LGHDT, CDR2 YNNKEL (reference sequence). The CDR3 sequence is CASSPLADLGETQYF. CDR3 coding DNA: TGTGCCAGCAGCCCACTAGCGGACTTAGGGGAGACCCAGTACTTC.

The rearrangement links TRBV2 to TRBJ1-1; D may be TRBD1 (6 bases). V shed 8 bases and J shed 0 bases, with 13 bases lying between them. CDR1 is SNHLY, CDR2 FYNNEI, per germline. The CDR3 is 14 residues long. The CDR3 loop reads CASGGGTMNTEAFF. The DNA for the CDR3 is TGTGCCAGCGGGGGGGGGACAATGAACACTGAAGCTTTCTTT.

This chain uses TRBV7-6 with TRBJ2-7; D perhaps matches TRBD1 (5 bases). CDR3 size: 15 residues. Trimming shortened V by 2 bases and J by 4 bases, and 15 bases separated the two germline ends. Germline V gene lookup returns CDR1 SGHVS and CDR2 FNYEAQ. The CDR3 is CASSLSTGTQYEQYF. CDR3 sequence (DNA): TGTGCCAGCAGCTTAAGTACAGGCACTCAATACGAGCAGTACTTC. Together with reference TRBV7-6 and TRBJ2-7, the CDR3 gives the full variable domain: GAGVSQSPRYKVTKRGQDVALRCDPISGHVSLYWYRQALGQGPEFLTYFNYEAQQDKSGLPNDRFSAERPEGSISTLTIQRTEQRDSAMYRCASSLSTGTQYEQYFGPGTRLTVT.

The chain joins TRBV25-1 to TRBJ2-1, with 10 bases that match TRBD2. CDR1 is MGHDK and CDR2 is SYGVNS in the germline V gene. V gave up 1 base and J gave up 3 bases; unmatched junction bases: 3. The CDR3 runs to 16 residues. CDR3 nucleotide sequence: TGTGCCAGCAGTGAATCTACTAGCGGGAACTACAATGAGCAGTTCTTC. Its protein product is CASSESTSGNYNEQFF.